The T cell receptor (beta chain) under discussion was sequenced for a study of T cell repertoires in cytomegalovirus infection. Each CDR3 protein gets one entry after TCRdb re-called the reads with MiXCR. Among around 900,000 distinct CDR3 sequences listed, around 32% were seen once. A remark on this clonotype: The antigen is undetermined.

The CDR3 is 16 residues long. V lost 5 bases to trimming and J lost 8 bases; unmatched junction nucleotides: 12. Germline V gene sequence: CDR1 MNHEY, CDR2 SVGAGI. Sequences were derived from cultured CD8+ T cells from PBMCs, sampled from culture after CMV antigen stimulation. The chain couples TRBV6-5 to TRBJ2-1, with 10 bases lining up with TRBD1. The sequence derives from a human donor in good health (CMV status not recorded). Some clones in this sample may be carry-over from other donors' samples. The CDR3 DNA reads TGTGCCAGCAGTCAACTTCCCGGACAGGGGGATCATGAGCAGTTCTTC. Its protein is CASSQLPGQGDHEQFF.